These T cell receptor beta chains were read from a single sample in a study of cytomegalovirus exposure and HLA in healthy donors. The data were produced by immunoSEQ multiplex PCR, yet TCRdb's version contains in-frame clones alone and is incomplete. The repertoire has approximately 85,000 clones, around two thirds of them found once; the top ten carry about 5.4%. Sequenced input: PBMCs. The receptors shown here come from a woman in her twenties or thirties in good health and CMV-seropositive. Both conserved end residues are part of each CDR3. Fields, in order: D gene, J gene, V gene, clone size, CDR3 DNA, CDR3 protein. D genes are given only for firm matches. Not all rows give a size; the values are once, few, many and, for expanded clones, a class.

d_gene: TRBD1; j_gene: TRBJ2-7; v_gene: TRBV4-2; abundance: .; CDR3nt: TGTGCCAGCAGCGACCGGGACAGGTCCTACGAGCAGTACTTC; CDR3aa: CASSDRDRSYEQYF
d_gene: TRBD1; j_gene: TRBJ1-2; v_gene: TRBV13; abundance: .; CDR3nt: TGTGCCAGCAGCTTATGGGTTGGGACAGGGTTTAACTATGGCTACACCTTC; CDR3aa: CASSLWVGTGFNYGYTF
d_gene: .; j_gene: TRBJ2-7; v_gene: TRBV19; abundance: once; CDR3nt: TGTGCCAGTAGTATCGTGGGGCGCATGTACGAGCAGTACTTC; CDR3aa: CASSIVGRMYEQYF
d_gene: .; j_gene: TRBJ2-7; v_gene: TRBV29-1; abundance: few; CDR3nt: TGCAGCGTTGAACCAGGGCGACGCTACGAGCAGTACTTC; CDR3aa: CSVEPGRRYEQYF
d_gene: TRBD1; j_gene: TRBJ1-2; v_gene: TRBV19; abundance: .; CDR3nt: TGTGCCAGTCTCCAACCGGGACAGGGGAGGGATGGCTACACCTTC; CDR3aa: CASLQPGQGRDGYTF
d_gene: .; j_gene: TRBJ1-2; v_gene: TRBV2; abundance: .; CDR3nt: TGTGCCAGCAGCCTATCCGGGACACAGGATGGCTACACCTTC; CDR3aa: CASSLSGTQDGYTF
d_gene: TRBD1; j_gene: TRBJ2-1; v_gene: TRBV30; abundance: few; CDR3nt: TGTGCCTGGAGTACCCCACAGGGGGTCATAAATGAGCAGTTCTTC; CDR3aa: CAWSTPQGVINEQFF
d_gene: TRBD1; j_gene: TRBJ2-7; v_gene: TRBV5-5; abundance: few; CDR3nt: TGTGCCAGCAGCCCGGACAGGGCCGAGCAGTACTTC; CDR3aa: CASSPDRAEQYF
d_gene: .; j_gene: TRBJ1-5; v_gene: TRBV7-8; abundance: once; CDR3nt: TGTGCCAGCAGCTTAGCGCCACAGGGAAATCAGCCCCAGCATTTT; CDR3aa: CASSLAPQGNQPQHF
d_gene: TRBD2; j_gene: TRBJ2-3; v_gene: TRBV2; abundance: .; CDR3nt: TGTGCCAGCAGTCGGGGACTAGCGGGTTTAGATACGCAGTATTTT; CDR3aa: CASSRGLAGLDTQYF
d_gene: .; j_gene: TRBJ2-1; v_gene: TRBV15; abundance: .; CDR3nt: TGTGCCACCAGCAGAGAGGGGGGTACCTACAATGAGCAGTTCTTC; CDR3aa: CATSREGGTYNEQFF
d_gene: .; j_gene: TRBJ2-7; v_gene: TRBV6-6; abundance: .; CDR3nt: TGTGCCAGCAGTTACGACAGACTTGCCTACGAGCAGTACTTC; CDR3aa: CASSYDRLAYEQYF
d_gene: .; j_gene: TRBJ1-4; v_gene: TRBV19; abundance: .; CDR3nt: TGTGCCAGTAGTCCTTTGTTTTGGGGGGAAGAAAGAGAAAAACTGTTTTTT; CDR3aa: CASSPLFWGEEREKLFF
d_gene: TRBD2; j_gene: TRBJ2-7; v_gene: TRBV28; abundance: .; CDR3nt: TGTGCCAGCGAATCGCCAAACACGGGGGGATCCGAGCAGTACTTC; CDR3aa: CASESPNTGGSEQYF
d_gene: .; j_gene: TRBJ1-2; v_gene: TRBV7-2; abundance: .; CDR3nt: TGTGCCAGCAGCTTCGATTGGGTATCCGGGACACGCTCCTATGGCTACACCTTC; CDR3aa: CASSFDWVSGTRSYGYTF
d_gene: TRBD1; j_gene: TRBJ2-2; v_gene: TRBV19; abundance: .; CDR3nt: TGTGCCACAACCGGGACAGGGTTGGGCACCGGGGAGCTGTTTTTT; CDR3aa: CATTGTGLGTGELFF
d_gene: .; j_gene: TRBJ1-3; v_gene: TRBV7-9; abundance: .; CDR3nt: TGTGCCAGCAGCTTAGAACTATCTGGAAACACCATATATTTT; CDR3aa: CASSLELSGNTIYF
d_gene: .; j_gene: TRBJ1-2; v_gene: TRBV10-1; abundance: .; CDR3nt: TGCGCCAGCAGTGAGCAGGGGTTCTATGGCTACACCTTC; CDR3aa: CASSEQGFYGYTF
d_gene: TRBD1; j_gene: TRBJ1-5; v_gene: TRBV27; abundance: few; CDR3nt: TGTGCCAGCAGTTTATCGAGACAGGGGGGCAATCAGCCCCAGCATTTT; CDR3aa: CASSLSRQGGNQPQHF
d_gene: .; j_gene: TRBJ2-2; v_gene: TRBV5-4; abundance: few; CDR3nt: TGTGCCAGCAGATTGGGGGGGGGCTTGACCGGGGAGCTGTTTTTT; CDR3aa: CASRLGGGLTGELFF
d_gene: TRBD1; j_gene: TRBJ1-1; v_gene: TRBV4-1; abundance: few; CDR3nt: TGCGCCAGCAGCCAAGATAGCGACAGGGGTAAGCCTGAAGCTTTCTTT; CDR3aa: CASSQDSDRGKPEAFF
d_gene: .; j_gene: TRBJ2-3; v_gene: TRBV7-9; abundance: .; CDR3nt: TGTGCCAGCAGCTTAGTTCAGGGGAGCACAGATACGCAGTATTTT; CDR3aa: CASSLVQGSTDTQYF